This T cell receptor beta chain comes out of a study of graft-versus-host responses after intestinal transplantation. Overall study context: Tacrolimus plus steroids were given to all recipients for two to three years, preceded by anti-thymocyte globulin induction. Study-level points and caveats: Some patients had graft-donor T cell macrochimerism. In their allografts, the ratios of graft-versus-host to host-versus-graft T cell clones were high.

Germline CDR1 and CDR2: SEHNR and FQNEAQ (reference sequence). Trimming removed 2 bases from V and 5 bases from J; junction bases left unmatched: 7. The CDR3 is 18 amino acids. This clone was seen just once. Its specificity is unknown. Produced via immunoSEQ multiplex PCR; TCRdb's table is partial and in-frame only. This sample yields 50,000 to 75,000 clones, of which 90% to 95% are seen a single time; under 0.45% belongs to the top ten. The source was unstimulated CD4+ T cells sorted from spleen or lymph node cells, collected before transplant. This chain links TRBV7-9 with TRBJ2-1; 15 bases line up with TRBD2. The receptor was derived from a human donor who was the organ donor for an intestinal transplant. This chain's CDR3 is CASSLRSGLAGGNNEQFF. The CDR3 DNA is TGTGCCAGCAGCTTACGGTCGGGACTAGCGGGGGGAAACAATGAGCAGTTCTTC.